This T cell receptor (beta chain) emerged from a study of blood T cells in healthy people across ages. There are a few counts of this clonotype. The CDR3 consists of 14 residues. V gave up 3 bases and J gave up 4 bases, with 9 bases separating them. Germline V gives CDR1 KGHDR, CDR2 SFDVKD. The second PCR ran roughly 6 to 11 cycles with a sample-barcoded 5' primer and J-beta primers. Each TCR beta cDNA got a 12-nucleotide random molecular identifier. MiXCR, applied by TCRdb to the 5' RACE reads, yields one record per CDR3 protein. The table has about 680,000 distinct CDR3 sequences, around 45% seen once.

The TCR sequence derives from a woman aged 55-70 years in good health. The sequencing sample was made of blood. The gene calls are TRBV24-1 and TRBJ2-1, with no clear D. CDR3 nucleotides: TGTGCCACCAGTGATAGTTCCCCGTACAATGAGCAGTTCTTC. It translates to CATSDSSPYNEQFF.